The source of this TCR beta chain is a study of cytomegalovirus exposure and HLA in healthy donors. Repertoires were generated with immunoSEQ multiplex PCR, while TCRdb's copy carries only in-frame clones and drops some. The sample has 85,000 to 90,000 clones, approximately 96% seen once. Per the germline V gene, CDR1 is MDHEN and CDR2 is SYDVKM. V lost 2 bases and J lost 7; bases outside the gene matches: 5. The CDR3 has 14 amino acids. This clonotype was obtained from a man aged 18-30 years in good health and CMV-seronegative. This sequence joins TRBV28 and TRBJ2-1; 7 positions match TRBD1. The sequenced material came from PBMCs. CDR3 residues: CASSLQGEVNEQFF. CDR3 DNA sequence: TGTGCCAGCAGTTTACAGGGGGAAGTAAATGAGCAGTTCTTC.